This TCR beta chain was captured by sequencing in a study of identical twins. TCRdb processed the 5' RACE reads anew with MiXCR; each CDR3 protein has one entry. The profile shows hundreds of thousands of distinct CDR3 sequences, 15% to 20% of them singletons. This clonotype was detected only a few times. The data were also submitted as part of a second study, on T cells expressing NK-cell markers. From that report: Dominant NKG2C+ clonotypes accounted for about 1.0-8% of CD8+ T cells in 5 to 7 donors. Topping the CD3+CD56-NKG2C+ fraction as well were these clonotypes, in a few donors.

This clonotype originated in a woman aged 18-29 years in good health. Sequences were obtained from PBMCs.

CDR3: CASRTTSGTSYNEQFF. Written as DNA, the CDR3 is TGTGCCAGCAGGACAACTTCCGGGACATCTTACAATGAGCAGTTCTTC. V gene TRBV7-9 combines with J gene TRBJ2-1; TRBD1 might be the D (6 bases). V lost 6 bases and J lost 4, with 19 bases in between. Germline CDR1 is SEHNR and CDR2 is FQNEAQ (reference sequence). The CDR3 extends over 16 amino acids.